The present entry profiles one T cell receptor (beta chain) with its context. The sample belongs to a study of control samples from healthy donors and cancer patients. Clones were read by immunoSEQ multiplex PCR, and TCRdb kept only the in-frame ones, dropping some. The sample consists of approximately 140,000 clones, under 90% of them appearing once. CDR1 is SGHTS, CDR2 YDEGEE, per germline. V was pared by 0 bases and J by 4 bases, with 4 bases between. The CDR3 runs 12 residues. The receptor comes from a man over 45 with head and neck cancer. The V gene is TRBV5-8, the J gene TRBJ1-1, with D hard to call. The sample consisted of PBMCs. The CDR3 loop reads CASSLAVTEAFF. The DNA of the CDR3 is TGTGCCAGCAGCTTGGCGGTCACTGAAGCTTTCTTT.